A selection of T cell receptor beta chains follows, all from one sample in a study of blood T cell repertoires in COVID-19. Profiling relied on immunoSEQ multiplex PCR, and the TCRdb table lists in-frame clones only, not all of them. The sample includes roughly 130,000 clones, around 87% of them seen just once. The specimen sequenced was peripheral blood. The receptors stem from a woman aged 55-75 years with acute or convalescent COVID-19. CDR3s leave out the opening cysteine and the closing phenylalanine or tryptophan. Fields, in order: V gene, J gene, CDR3 protein.

V gene: TRBV10-1
J gene: TRBJ2-5
CDR3 protein: ASSEFGGTQY

V gene: TRBV6-5
J gene: TRBJ2-2
CDR3 protein: ASSPGTVNTGELF

V gene: TRBV19
J gene: TRBJ2-2
CDR3 protein: ASKEGATGIAGELF

V gene: TRBV7-2
J gene: TRBJ1-2
CDR3 protein: ASSLRGLGGYT

V gene: TRBV19
J gene: TRBJ2-3
CDR3 protein: ATRLGGGTDTQY

V gene: TRBV5-1
J gene: TRBJ2-5
CDR3 protein: ASSGTGEPQETQY

V gene: TRBV27
J gene: TRBJ2-2
CDR3 protein: ASSFGLRGSGELF

V gene: TRBV14
J gene: TRBJ1-1
CDR3 protein: ASSRRGGGTEAF

V gene: TRBV3-1/TRBV3-2
J gene: TRBJ1-1
CDR3 protein: ASSQGGTSATDTEAF

V gene: TRBV19
J gene: TRBJ2-1
CDR3 protein: ASTTVGEGLNEQF

V gene: TRBV5-1
J gene: TRBJ2-1
CDR3 protein: ASSIQGPGHNEQF